These 9 T cell receptor beta chains share one sample of origin, sequenced in a study of cytotoxic CD8 clonotypes in ibrutinib-treated CLL. Assay used: immunoSEQ multiplex PCR; TCRdb lists only in-frame clones, some missing. This sample carries roughly 200,000 clones, roughly three quarters of them seen once, and the ten largest clones take more than 9.5%. This specimen consisted of PBMCs, obtained after 12 months of ibrutinib treatment. The source is a human donor with chronic lymphocytic leukemia.

This chain uses TRBV9 with TRBJ2-1, with TRBD2 matching 9 bases. V lost 0 bases and J lost 4; bases outside the gene matches: 5. The germline CDR1 and CDR2 sequences are SGDLS and YYNGEE. The CDR3 extends over 16 amino acids. The CDR3 region has the DNA TGTGCCAGCAGCGTAGGGTGGCTAGCGGGATACAATGAGCAGTTCTTC. Its translation: CASSVGWLAGYNEQFF.

This clone was counted a single time. The chain joins TRBV19 to TRBJ2-7; D call uncertain. Trimming pared 6 bases from V and 1 base from J, leaving 4 bases between. The germline CDR1 and CDR2 sequences are LNHDA and SQIVND (reference sequence). This CDR3 comprises 11 residues. The CDR3: CASRNSYEQYF. DNA for the CDR3: TGTGCCAGTAGGAATTCCTACGAGCAGTACTTC.

Here the CDR3 reads CASGGGYTGNTIYF. The CDR3 nucleotides read TGTGCCAGCGGGGGGGGATATACTGGAAACACCATATATTTT. The chain links TRBV28 to TRBJ1-3; possibly TRBD1 for D (5 bases). Trimming stripped 8 bases from V and 2 bases from J, with 13 bases between. The CDR3 runs 14 residues. CDR1 and CDR2 from the germline V gene are MDHEN and SYDVKM.

This chain connects TRBV27 to TRBJ2-7, with 7 bases matching TRBD2. V was pared by 7 bases and J by 1 base, with 7 bases of the junction left unmatched. Germline assignment: CDR1 MNHEY and CDR2 SMNVEV (reference sequence). The CDR3 sequence is 14 residues long. CDR3 in DNA: TGTGCCAGCAAACACATAGCGGGTTCCTACGAGCAGTACTTC. This codes for CASKHIAGSYEQYF.

The chain combines TRBV10-3 with TRBJ2-5, with a tentative D call TRBD1 (5 bases). V lost 3 bases and J lost 1, with 9 bases in between. The CDR3 totals 14 residues. The germline V gene encodes CDR1 ENHRY and CDR2 SYGVKD. The CDR3 loop reads CAISDQGSQETQYF. CDR3 coding DNA: TGTGCCATCAGTGATCAGGGCAGCCAAGAGACCCAGTACTTC.

By sample fraction, this clone is medium-sized (0.01 to 0.1%). V is TRBV6-4 and J is TRBJ2-3; 10 bases map to TRBD2. The CDR3 runs 16 residues. Losses at the gene ends were 3 bases for V and 3 bases for J; bases not matched to a gene: 6. Germline V lookup: CDR1 MRHNA, CDR2 SNTAGT. CDR3 amino acids: CASSEATSGETDTQYF. Written as DNA, the CDR3 is TGTGCCAGCAGTGAGGCCACTAGCGGGGAGACAGATACGCAGTATTTT.

The chain combines TRBV6-4 with TRBJ2-7; possibly TRBD2 for D (5 bases). The germline V and J ends were trimmed by 3 bases and 4 bases, with 19 bases remaining between them. The CDR3 has 16 residues. Germline CDR1 reads MRHNA; CDR2 reads SNTAGT. DNA for the CDR3: TGTGCCAGCAGTGAGCTCAGCCAGCGGAATTATTACGAGCAGTACTTC. Translating gives CASSELSQRNYYEQYF.

This sequence joins TRBV5-4 and TRBJ2-3, with D possibly being TRBD2 (6 bases). Deletions cut 4 bases from V and 7 bases from J, with 10 bases between. The length of the CDR3 is 12 residues. The V gene's germline CDR1 is SGHNT and CDR2 YYREEE (reference sequence). CDR3 residues: CASSQDYNTQYF. The CDR3 nucleotides read TGTGCCAGCAGCCAGGACTATAATACGCAGTATTTT.

A remark on this clone: One end of the junction is discordant with germline, which a read error may explain. Other DNA sequences in this sample translate to the same CDR3. V and J are TRBV7-9 and TRBJ1-1, with a tentative D call TRBD1 (5 bases). The CDR3 is 14 amino acids. Germline assignment: CDR1 SEHNR and CDR2 FQNEAQ (reference sequence). The CDR3 is CASRRQTANGEAFF. For the CDR3, the DNA is TGTGCTAGCAGGAGACAGACCGCGAACGGAGAAGCTTTCTTT.